The rows below give T cell receptor beta chains drawn from one sample of a study of technical replicates of blood from a handful of donors. TCRdb's table, derived via immunoSEQ multiplex PCR, lists solely in-frame clones and lacks some. The sample contains 80,000 to 100,000 clones, about 91% of which appear only once. The sequenced sample consisted of T cells isolated from PBMCs. Receptors were obtained from a human donor in good health. Each CDR3 is given with its conserved first and last residue. A D gene is named only where the DNA matches it firmly.

D gene,J gene,V gene,CDR3 protein
TRBD2,TRBJ2-3,TRBV2,CASGDPSGGIDTQYF
TRBD2,TRBJ2-7,TRBV27,CASASGLAGEQYF
NA,TRBJ1-2,TRBV19,CASSLDRNYGYTF
TRBD1,TRBJ1-2,TRBV19,CASTNDRVGGYTF
NA,TRBJ1-3,TRBV12-5,CASGFPSRGAQETPYIFGVDTIYF
TRBD2,TRBJ2-7,TRBV11-2,CASSLGAGVLIYEQYF
NA,TRBJ2-7,TRBV27,CASSLRAAGEQYF
TRBD1,TRBJ2-4,TRBV2,CASRRGDRGSGWAKNIQYF
NA,TRBJ2-1,TRBV4-1,CASSPSQGRTYNEQFF
TRBD1,TRBJ1-1,TRBV5-1,CASRGTVSTEAFF
TRBD1,TRBJ1-3,TRBV5-8,CASSWTGGNTIYF
TRBD1,TRBJ1-2,TRBV6-6,CASRGQGINYGYTF
TRBD2,TRBJ2-7,TRBV11-2,CASSPGGSVSYEQYF
NA,TRBJ1-1,TRBV30,CAFGVTSTEAFF
NA,TRBJ2-1,TRBV5-1,CASSTPNLRQVSLSYNEQFF
NA,TRBJ1-1,TRBV15,CATSFRPREGAFF
NA,TRBJ2-5,TRBV27,CASSLEAGPPETQYF
NA,TRBJ2-7,TRBV14,CASSLQGTRTPYEQYF
NA,TRBJ2-7,TRBV27,CASSSGDVYEQYF
NA,TRBJ2-2,TRBV30,CAWTSGHSNTGELFF
TRBD2,TRBJ2-1,TRBV28,CASSLLAGDTYNEQFF
TRBD2,TRBJ2-1,TRBV29-1,CSVDPAGGDEQFF